This is a list of T cell receptor beta chains from one sample in a study of CD8+ T cells in alopecia areata. The repertoire was sequenced with immunoSEQ multiplex PCR; TCRdb's copy has only in-frame clones and lacks some. The table shows more than 100,000 clones, with approximately 53% occurring only once. The material sequenced was CD4+ T cells sorted from blood, taken at week 0. These receptor sequences come from a human donor with alopecia areata. CDR3s include the opening cysteine and the closing phenylalanine or tryptophan. Fields, in order: J gene, V gene, CDR3 protein.

>-|TRBV7-6
CASSLSAGSYEQYF
>TRBJ2-5|TRBV5-4
CASSRWGQGKETQYF
>TRBJ2-7|TRBV2
CASSGRKITYEQYF
>TRBJ1-1|TRBV19
CASSIGQGARAFF
>TRBJ2-7|TRBV30
CAWSSDLARGEQYF
>TRBJ1-5|TRBV2
CASSDAVQPQHF
>TRBJ2-6|TRBV7-3
CASSFTGTVGSGANVLTF
>TRBJ2-5|TRBV7-6
CASSLDRAQETQYF
>TRBJ1-2|TRBV6-5
CASRGTSNYGYTF
>TRBJ2-1|TRBV27
CASSRPGTGIYNEQFF